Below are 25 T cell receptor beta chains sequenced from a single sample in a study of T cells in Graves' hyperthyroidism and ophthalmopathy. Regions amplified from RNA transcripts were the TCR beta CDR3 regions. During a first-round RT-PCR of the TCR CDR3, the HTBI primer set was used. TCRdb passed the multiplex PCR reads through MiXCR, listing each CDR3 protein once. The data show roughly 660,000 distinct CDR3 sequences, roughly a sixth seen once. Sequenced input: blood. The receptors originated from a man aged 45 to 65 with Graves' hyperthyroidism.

The CDR3 bases are TGCGCCAGCAGCTTGAATCAGGGGGCGCAGAACACTGAAGCTTTCTTT. The encoded protein is CASSLNQGAQNTEAFF. This chain links TRBV5-1 with TRBJ1-1; 8 positions agree with TRBD1. Germline CDR1 SGHRS, CDR2 YFSETQ. The V gene end was trimmed by 1 base and the J gene end by 1 base; junction bases not matched to a gene: 6. The CDR3 length is 16 residues.

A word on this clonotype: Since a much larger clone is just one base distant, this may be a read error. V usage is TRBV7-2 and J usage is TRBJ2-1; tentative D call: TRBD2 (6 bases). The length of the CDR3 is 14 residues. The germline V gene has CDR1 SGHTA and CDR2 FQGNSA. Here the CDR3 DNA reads TGTGCCAGCAGGTTCGGGCCGGACTACAGTGAGCAGTTCTTC. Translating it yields CASRFGPDYSEQFF. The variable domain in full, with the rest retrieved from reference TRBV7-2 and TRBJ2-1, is GAGVSQSPSNKVTEKGKDVELRCDPISGHTALYWYRQSLGQGLEFLIYFQGNSAPDKSGLPSDRFSAERTGGSVSTLTIQRTQQEDSAVYLCASRFGPDYSEQFFGPGTRLTVL.

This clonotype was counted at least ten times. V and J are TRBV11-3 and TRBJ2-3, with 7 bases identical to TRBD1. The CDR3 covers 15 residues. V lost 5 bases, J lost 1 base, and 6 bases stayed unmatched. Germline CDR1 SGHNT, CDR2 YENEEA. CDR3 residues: CASSVDRVGTDTQYF. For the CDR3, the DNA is TGTGCCAGCAGCGTCGACAGGGTGGGCACAGATACGCAGTATTTT.

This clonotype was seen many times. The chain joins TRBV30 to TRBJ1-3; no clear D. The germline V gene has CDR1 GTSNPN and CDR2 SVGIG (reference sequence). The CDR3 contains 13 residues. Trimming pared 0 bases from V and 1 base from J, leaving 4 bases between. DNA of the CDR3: TGTGCCTGGAGTGTGGATTCTGGAAACACCATATATTTT. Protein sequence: CAWSVDSGNTIYF.

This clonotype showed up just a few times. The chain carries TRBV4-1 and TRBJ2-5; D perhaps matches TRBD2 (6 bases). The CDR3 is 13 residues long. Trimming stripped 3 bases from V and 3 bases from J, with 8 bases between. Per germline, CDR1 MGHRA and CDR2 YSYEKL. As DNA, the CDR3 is TGCGCCAGCAGCCACTGGGGGGAAGAGACCCAGTACTTC. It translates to CASSHWGEETQYF.

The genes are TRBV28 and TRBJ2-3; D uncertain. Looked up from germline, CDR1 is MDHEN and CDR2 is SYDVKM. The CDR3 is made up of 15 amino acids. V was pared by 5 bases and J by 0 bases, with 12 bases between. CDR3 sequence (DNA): TGTGCCAGCAGTCTAAGGGAAGCTAGCACAGATACGCAGTATTTT. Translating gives CASSLREASTDTQYF.

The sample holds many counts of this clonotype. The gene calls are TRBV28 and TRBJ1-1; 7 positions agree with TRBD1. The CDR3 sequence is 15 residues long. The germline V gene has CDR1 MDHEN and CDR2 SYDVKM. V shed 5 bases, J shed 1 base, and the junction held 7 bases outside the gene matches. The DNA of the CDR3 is TGTGCCAGCAGTAACAGGGGCACTGGGAACACTGAAGCTTTCTTT. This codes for CASSNRGTGNTEAFF.

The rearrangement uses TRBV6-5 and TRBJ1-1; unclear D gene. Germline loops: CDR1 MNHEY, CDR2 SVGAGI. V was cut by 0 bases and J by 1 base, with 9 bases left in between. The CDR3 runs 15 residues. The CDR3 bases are TGTGCCAGCAGTTACTCGATGATTTGGAACACTGAAGCTTTCTTT. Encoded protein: CASSYSMIWNTEAFF.

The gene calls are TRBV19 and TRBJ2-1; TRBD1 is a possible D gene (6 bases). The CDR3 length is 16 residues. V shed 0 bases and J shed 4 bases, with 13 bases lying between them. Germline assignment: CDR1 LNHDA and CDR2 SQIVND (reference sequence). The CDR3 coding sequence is TGTGCCAGTAGTATAGACGACAGGTCGATGTACAATGAGCAGTTCTTC. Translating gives CASSIDDRSMYNEQFF. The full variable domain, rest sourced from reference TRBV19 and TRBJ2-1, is DGGITQSPKYLFRKEGQNVTLSCEQNLNHDAMYWYRQDPGQGLRLIYYSQIVNDFQKGDIAEGYSVSREKKESFPLTVTSAQKNPTAFYLCASSIDDRSMYNEQFFGPGTRLTVL.

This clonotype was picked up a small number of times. CDR3: CATRKNNEQFF. In DNA, the CDR3 is TGTGCCACTCGTAAGAACAATGAGCAGTTCTTC. This sequence joins TRBV6-2 or TRBV6-3 and TRBJ2-1; D remains ambiguous. V lost 10 bases to trimming and J lost 5 bases, with 9 bases between them. The CDR3 is 11 amino acids. Germline CDR1 is MNHEY and CDR2 is SVGEGT.

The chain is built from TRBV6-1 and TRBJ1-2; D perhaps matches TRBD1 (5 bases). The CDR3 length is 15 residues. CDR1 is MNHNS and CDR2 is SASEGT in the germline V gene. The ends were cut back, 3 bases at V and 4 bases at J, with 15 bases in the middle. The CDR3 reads CASSDGPRGIYGYTF. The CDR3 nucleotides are TGTGCCAGCAGTGACGGTCCGCGGGGGATCTATGGCTACACCTTC.

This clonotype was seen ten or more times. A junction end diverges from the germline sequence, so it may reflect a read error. The CDR3 coding sequence is TGCGCCAGCAGCTTTGGACAGGGGTTGAACCCTGAAGCTTTCTTT. This encodes CASSFGQGLNPEAFF. The chain is built from TRBV5-1 and TRBJ1-1, with TRBD1 matching over 9 bases. The length of the CDR3 is 15 residues. From germline, CDR1 is SGHRS and CDR2 YFSETQ. The full variable domain, in which reference TRBV5-1 and TRBJ1-1 provide the parts outside the CDR3, is KAGVTQTPRYLIKTRGQQVTLSCSPISGHRSVSWYQQTPGQGLQFLFEYFSETQRNKGNFPGRFSGRQFSNSRSEMNVSTLELGDSALYLCASSFGQGLNPEAFFGQGTRLTVV.

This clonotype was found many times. The CDR3 DNA follows: TGCAGTGCTAGAGATTTTTCGGGACTAGCGGTTTACAATGAGCAGTTCTTC. Its translation: CSARDFSGLAVYNEQFF. The V call is TRBV20-1, the J call TRBJ2-1; 11 nucleotides align to TRBD2. The junction had 8 bases not matched to a gene; V was cut back by 0 bases and J by 4 bases. The CDR3 sequence is 17 residues long. Germline values: CDR1 DFQATT, CDR2 SNEGSKA (reference sequence).

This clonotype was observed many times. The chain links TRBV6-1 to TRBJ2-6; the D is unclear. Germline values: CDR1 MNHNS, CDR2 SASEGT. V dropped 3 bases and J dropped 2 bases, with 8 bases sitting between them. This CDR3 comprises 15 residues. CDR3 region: CASSEISAGANVLTF. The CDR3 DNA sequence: TGTGCCAGCAGTGAGATCTCGGCTGGGGCCAACGTCCTGACTTTC.

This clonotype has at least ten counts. In DNA, the CDR3 is TGCAGCGCGATGTTAGCGGGAGGGGTGGACAATGAGCAGTTCTTC. It translates to CSAMLAGGVDNEQFF. The chain is built from TRBV29-1 and TRBJ2-1, with TRBD2 matching over 11 bases. Germline values: CDR1 SQVTM, CDR2 ANQGSEA. The CDR3 is 15 amino acids. V trimming: 7 bases; J trimming: 5 bases; junction bases outside the gene matches: 10.

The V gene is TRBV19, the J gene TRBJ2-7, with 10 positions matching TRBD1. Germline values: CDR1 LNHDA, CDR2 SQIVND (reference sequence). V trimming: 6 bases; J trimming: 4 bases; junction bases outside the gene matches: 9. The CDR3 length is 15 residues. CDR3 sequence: CASSRSGTGEYEQYF. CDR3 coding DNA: TGTGCCAGTAGCCGATCCGGGACAGGGGAGTACGAGCAGTACTTC.

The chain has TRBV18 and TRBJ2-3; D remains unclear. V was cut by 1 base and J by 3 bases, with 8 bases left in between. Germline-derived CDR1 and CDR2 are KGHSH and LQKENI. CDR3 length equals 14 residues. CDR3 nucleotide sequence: TGTGCCAGCTCACCACGTGACTTAACAGATACGCAGTATTTT. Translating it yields CASSPRDLTDTQYF.

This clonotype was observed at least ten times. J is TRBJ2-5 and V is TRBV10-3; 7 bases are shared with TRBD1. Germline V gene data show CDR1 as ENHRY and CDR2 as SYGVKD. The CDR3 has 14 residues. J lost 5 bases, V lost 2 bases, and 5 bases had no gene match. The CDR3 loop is CAISEKGAAETQYF. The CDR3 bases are TGTGCCATCAGTGAGAAGGGGGCAGCGGAGACCCAGTACTTC.

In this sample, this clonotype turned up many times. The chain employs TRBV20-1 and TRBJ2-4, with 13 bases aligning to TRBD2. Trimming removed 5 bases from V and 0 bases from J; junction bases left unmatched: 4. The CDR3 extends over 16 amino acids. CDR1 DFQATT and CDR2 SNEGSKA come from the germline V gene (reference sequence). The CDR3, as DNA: TGCAGTGCTCGGGGACTAGCGGGACTAGCCAAAAACATTCAGTACTTC. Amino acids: CSARGLAGLAKNIQYF.

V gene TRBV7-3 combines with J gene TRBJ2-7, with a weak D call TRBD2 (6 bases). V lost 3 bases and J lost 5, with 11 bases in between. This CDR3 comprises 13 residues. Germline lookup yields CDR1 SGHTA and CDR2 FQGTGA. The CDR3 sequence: CASSFGGGDEQYF. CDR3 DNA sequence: TGTGCCAGCAGCTTCGGGGGAGGCGACGAGCAGTACTTC.

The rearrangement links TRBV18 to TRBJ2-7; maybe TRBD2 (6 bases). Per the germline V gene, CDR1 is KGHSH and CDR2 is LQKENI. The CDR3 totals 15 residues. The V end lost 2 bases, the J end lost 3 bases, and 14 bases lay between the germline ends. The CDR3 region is CASSPGASAGYEQYF. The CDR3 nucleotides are TGTGCCAGCTCACCAGGGGCTAGCGCTGGCTACGAGCAGTACTTC.

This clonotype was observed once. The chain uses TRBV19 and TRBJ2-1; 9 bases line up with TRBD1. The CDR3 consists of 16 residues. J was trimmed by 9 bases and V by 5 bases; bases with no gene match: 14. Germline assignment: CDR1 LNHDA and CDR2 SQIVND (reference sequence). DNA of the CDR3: TGTGCCAGTAGTTCAATACCGGGACAGGGTCGAGGTGAGCAGTTCTTC. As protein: CASSSIPGQGRGEQFF. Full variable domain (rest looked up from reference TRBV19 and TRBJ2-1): DGGITQSPKYLFRKEGQNVTLSCEQNLNHDAMYWYRQDPGQGLRLIYYSQIVNDFQKGDIAEGYSVSREKKESFPLTVTSAQKNPTAFYLCASSSIPGQGRGEQFFGPGTRLTVL.

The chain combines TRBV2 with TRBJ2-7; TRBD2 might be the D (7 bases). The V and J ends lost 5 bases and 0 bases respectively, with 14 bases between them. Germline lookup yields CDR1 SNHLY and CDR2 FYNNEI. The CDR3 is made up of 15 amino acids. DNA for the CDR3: TGTGCCAGCAGTTCCCGGGGGGCCAGCTCCTACGAGCAGTACTTC. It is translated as CASSSRGASSYEQYF.

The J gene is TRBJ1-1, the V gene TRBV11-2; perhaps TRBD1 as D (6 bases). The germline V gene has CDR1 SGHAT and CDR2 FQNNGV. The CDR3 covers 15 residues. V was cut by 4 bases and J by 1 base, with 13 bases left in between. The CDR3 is CASSSRRGSNTEAFF. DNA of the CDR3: TGTGCCAGCAGCTCCCGCAGGGGTTCGAACACTGAAGCTTTCTTT.

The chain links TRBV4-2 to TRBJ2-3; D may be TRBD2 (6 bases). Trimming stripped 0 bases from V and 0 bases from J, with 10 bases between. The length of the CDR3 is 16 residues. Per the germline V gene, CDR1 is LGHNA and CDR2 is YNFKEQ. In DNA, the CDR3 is TGTGCCAGCAGCCAAGATCCGCGGGGTAGCACAGATACGCAGTATTTT. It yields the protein CASSQDPRGSTDTQYF.